This paragraph reports one T cell receptor (beta chain). The CDR3 totals 16 residues. Germline V lookup: CDR1 SGHDT, CDR2 YYEEEE. Unmatched junction bases numbered 10, after V lost 2 bases and J lost 6 bases. Sequenced by immunoSEQ multiplex PCR; TCRdb stores in-frame clones only, minus some. The sample has about 63,000 clones, about 88% seen once. This sample stems from a study of technical replicates of blood from a few donors. The receptor comes from a human donor in good health. Some clones in this sample may be carry-over from other donors' samples. Sequencing was done on a sample of PBMCs. The chain recombines TRBV5-6 with TRBJ2-5; 10 nucleotides align to TRBD2. Here the CDR3 DNA reads TGTGCCAGCAGCTTCAGCGGGGGGGTTGGTGGTCAGACCCAGTACTTC. The encoded protein is CASSFSGGVGGQTQYF.